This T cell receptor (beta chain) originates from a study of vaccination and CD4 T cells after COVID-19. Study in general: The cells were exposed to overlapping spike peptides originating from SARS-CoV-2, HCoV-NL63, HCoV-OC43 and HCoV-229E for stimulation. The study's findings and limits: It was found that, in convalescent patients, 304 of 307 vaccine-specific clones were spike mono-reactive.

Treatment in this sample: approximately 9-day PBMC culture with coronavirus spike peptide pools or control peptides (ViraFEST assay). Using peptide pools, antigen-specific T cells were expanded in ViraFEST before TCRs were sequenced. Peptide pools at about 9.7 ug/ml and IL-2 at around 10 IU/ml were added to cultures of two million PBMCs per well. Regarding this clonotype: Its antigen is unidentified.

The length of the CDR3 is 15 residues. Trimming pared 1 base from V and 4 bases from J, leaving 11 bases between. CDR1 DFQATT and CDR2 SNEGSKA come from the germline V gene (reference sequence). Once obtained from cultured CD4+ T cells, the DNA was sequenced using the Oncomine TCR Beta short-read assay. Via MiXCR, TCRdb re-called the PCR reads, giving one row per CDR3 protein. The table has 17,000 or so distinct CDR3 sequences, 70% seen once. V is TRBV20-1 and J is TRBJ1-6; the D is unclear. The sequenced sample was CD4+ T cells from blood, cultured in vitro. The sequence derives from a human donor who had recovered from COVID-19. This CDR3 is CSARGVADYNSPLHF. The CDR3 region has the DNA TGCAGTGCTAGAGGGGTCGCTGATTATAATTCACCCCTCCACTTT.